These 3 T cell receptor beta chains were all obtained from the same sample, sequenced in a study of CD8+ T cells in alopecia areata listed by TCRdb under 2018. Library preparation used the immunoSEQ multiplex PCR assay. RNA was extracted from all samples and reverse transcribed into cDNA, which served as template for TCR sequencing. This immuneACCESS table, as held by TCRdb, lists in-frame sequences with V and J called but not all clones. Of the missing ones, under half trace to an unresolved V gene in checked studies; the others have no known cause. The sample table contains over 100,000 clones; only one count was recorded for approximately 54% of them. The top ten clonotypes cover approximately 12% of the sample. Read against the paper, the sample's time point label means: around 26 weeks on oral tofacitinib. The treatment or condition label on this specimen signifies: oral pan-JAK inhibitor, 5-10 mg twice daily.

The sample consisted of CD8+ T cells sorted from blood, taken at week 24, from a patient treated with tofacitinib. The receptors were sampled from a human donor with alopecia areata.

This clone has only a few counts. The chain combines TRBV13 with TRBJ2-7; 8 nucleotides align to TRBD1. CDR1 is PRHDT and CDR2 is FYEKMQ in the germline V gene (reference sequence). The CDR3 sequence is 16 residues long. The trim removed 5 bases at V and 6 bases at J, leaving 15 bases unmatched. CDR3 sequence (DNA): TGTGCCAGCAGCAATAGTACGGGACAGGTTACGCCCGAGCAGTACTTC. Amino acids: CASSNSTGQVTPEQYF.

The chain employs TRBV5-1 and TRBJ2-5, with a tentative D call TRBD1 (6 bases). The V end lost 4 bases, the J end lost 1 base, and 17 bases lay between the germline ends. Germline CDR1 is SGHRS and CDR2 is YFSETQ. The CDR3 contains 16 residues. In DNA form, the CDR3 reads TGCGCCAGCAGCCTTTCGGACAGAGAGCTCCAAGAGACCCAGTACTTC. Amino acids: CASSLSDRELQETQYF.

This chain uses TRBV7-9 with TRBJ2-5; no clear D. Germline CDR1 reads SEHNR; CDR2 reads FQNEAQ (reference sequence). The V gene lost 0 bases and the J gene lost 4 bases, with 6 bases spanning the gap. The CDR3 sequence is 13 residues long. CDR3 DNA: TGTGCCAGCAGCTTAGCGATAGGAGAGACCCAGTACTTC. It is translated as CASSLAIGETQYF.